Listed below are T cell receptor beta chains from one sample, sequenced in a study of T-cell memory formation after mild COVID-19. MiXCR, applied by TCRdb to the 5' RACE reads, yields one record per CDR3 protein. The table lists roughly 150,000 distinct CDR3 sequences, about 15% of them singletons. Sequences were obtained from PBMCs or a T cell subset sorted from them (not recorded which). The receptors come from an adult woman who had mild COVID-19 (a few samples of this study predate the infection). Cell type and time point are not known. Both conserved end residues are part of each CDR3. D genes are given only for firm matches. Size values are once, few and many counts, or a class for expanded clones, and some rows have none.

abundance: few; j_gene: TRBJ2-5; d_gene: TRBD2; v_gene: TRBV18; CDR3nt: TGTGCCAGCTCACTAGCGGGAGTGGAAGAGACCCAGTACTTC; CDR3aa: CASSLAGVEETQYF
abundance: -; j_gene: TRBJ1-6; d_gene: -; v_gene: TRBV20-1; CDR3nt: TGCAGTGCTAGAGATGGGGTCCCTTCCCCAGGCTCACCCCTCCACTTT; CDR3aa: CSARDGVPSPGSPLHF
abundance: -; j_gene: TRBJ1-5; d_gene: -; v_gene: TRBV3-1; CDR3nt: TGTGCCAGCAGCCAAGTCTCCGGGAGCAATCAGCCCCAGCATTTT; CDR3aa: CASSQVSGSNQPQHF
abundance: few; j_gene: TRBJ2-3; d_gene: TRBD2; v_gene: TRBV20-1; CDR3nt: TGCAGTGCCAAGACTAGCGGGAGCACGACAGTTACAGATACGCAGTATTTT; CDR3aa: CSAKTSGSTTVTDTQYF
abundance: -; j_gene: TRBJ2-7; d_gene: TRBD1; v_gene: TRBV4-1; CDR3nt: TGCGCCAGCAGCCTGCCTGGACAGGGGGTTAGCTACGAGCAGTACTTC; CDR3aa: CASSLPGQGVSYEQYF
abundance: few; j_gene: TRBJ2-1; d_gene: -; v_gene: TRBV21-1; CDR3nt: TGTGCCAGCAGCAAAGCGCAAGGTTTAATCAACAATGAGCAGTTCTTC; CDR3aa: CASSKAQGLINNEQFF
abundance: few; j_gene: TRBJ2-6; d_gene: TRBD1; v_gene: TRBV7-8; CDR3nt: TGTGCCAGCAGCTTTCTGGGACAGTCCTACTCTGGGGCCAACGTCCTGACTTTC; CDR3aa: CASSFLGQSYSGANVLTF
abundance: -; j_gene: TRBJ1-1; d_gene: -; v_gene: TRBV4-1; CDR3nt: TGCGCCAGCAGCCCCTTCCCACTCAGGGAGTTAAGGGAAATCTTT; CDR3aa: CASSPFPLRELREIF
abundance: -; j_gene: TRBJ1-2; d_gene: -; v_gene: TRBV7-2; CDR3nt: TGTGCCAGCAGCTTAGGGCCCGGCTACACCTTC; CDR3aa: CASSLGPGYTF
abundance: -; j_gene: TRBJ2-7; d_gene: TRBD2; v_gene: TRBV7-6; CDR3nt: TGTGCCAGCAGCCACCCTGGGGCAGCGGGAGACGAGCAGTACTTC; CDR3aa: CASSHPGAAGDEQYF
abundance: few; j_gene: TRBJ1-2; d_gene: -; v_gene: TRBV7-9; CDR3nt: TGTGCCAGCAGCTTAGCAAGTGGCTACACCTTC; CDR3aa: CASSLASGYTF
abundance: few; j_gene: TRBJ2-1; d_gene: TRBD1; v_gene: TRBV20-1; CDR3nt: TGCAGTGCTAGACGGGACAGGGGGTCCTACAATGAGCAGTTCTTC; CDR3aa: CSARRDRGSYNEQFF
abundance: -; j_gene: TRBJ2-2; d_gene: TRBD1; v_gene: TRBV24-1; CDR3nt: TGTGCCACCAGTGAATCGGGACAGGGTGTAACCGGGGAGCTGTTTTTT; CDR3aa: CATSESGQGVTGELFF
abundance: many; j_gene: TRBJ2-7; d_gene: TRBD2; v_gene: TRBV6-2/TRBV6-3; CDR3nt: TGTGCCAGCATGGGGGATAGCGGGAACTACGAGCAGTACTTC; CDR3aa: CASMGDSGNYEQYF
abundance: -; j_gene: TRBJ2-1; d_gene: -; v_gene: TRBV15; CDR3nt: TGTGCCACCTCGGGACGACACAATGAGCAGTTCTTC; CDR3aa: CATSGRHNEQFF